This TCR beta chain was identified during a study of T cell repertoires in cytomegalovirus infection. Study information: An indication of both CMV infection and matching HLA type came from public TCR beta signatures. Study-level results: Carriers of CMV and the relevant HLA type were discriminated by public TCR beta frequency. The ex vivo response showed dominance by HLA-C-restricted CMV-specific TCR beta clonotypes.

TCRdb ran MiXCR on the reads and lists one entry per CDR3 protein. This table holds 150,000 or so distinct CDR3 sequences, about 6% found once. The CDR3 spans 13 residues. CDR1 is SNHLY, CDR2 FYNNEI, per germline. V shed 7 bases and J shed 0 bases, with 8 bases lying between them. In regard to this clonotype: The antigen remains unidentified.

This receptor was identified in a human donor in good health (CMV status not recorded). Some clones in this sample may be carry-over from other donors' samples. The sequenced material came from PBMCs. The rearrangement joins TRBV2 to TRBJ2-3; no reliable D call. As DNA, the CDR3 is TGTGCCAGCAAGGGCACTAGCACAGATACGCAGTATTTT. Translated: CASKGTSTDTQYF.